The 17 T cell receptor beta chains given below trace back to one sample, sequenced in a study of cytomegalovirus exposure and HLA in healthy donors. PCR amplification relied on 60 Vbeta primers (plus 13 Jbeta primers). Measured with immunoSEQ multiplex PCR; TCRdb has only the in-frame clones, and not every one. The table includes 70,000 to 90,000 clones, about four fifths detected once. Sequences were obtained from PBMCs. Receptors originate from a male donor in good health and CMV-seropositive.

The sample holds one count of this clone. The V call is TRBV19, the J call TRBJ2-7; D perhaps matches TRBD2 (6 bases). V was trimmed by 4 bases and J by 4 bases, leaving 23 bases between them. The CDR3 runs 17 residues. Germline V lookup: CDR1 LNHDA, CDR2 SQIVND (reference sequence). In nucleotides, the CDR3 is TGTGCCAGTAGTAACCCAAGCGGTGGTGGGAGGCCTTACGAGCAGTACTTC. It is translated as CASSNPSGGGRPYEQYF.

CDR3 residues: CASNDNGGMEYF. CDR3 DNA sequence: TGCGCCAGCAATGACAACGGGGGGATGGAGTACTTC. The V and J genes are TRBV10-2 and TRBJ2-5, with TRBD2 identical over 7 bases. V dropped 7 bases and J dropped 12; count of bases not matched to a gene: 11. This CDR3 has 12 residues. Germline CDR1 WSHSY, CDR2 SAAADI.

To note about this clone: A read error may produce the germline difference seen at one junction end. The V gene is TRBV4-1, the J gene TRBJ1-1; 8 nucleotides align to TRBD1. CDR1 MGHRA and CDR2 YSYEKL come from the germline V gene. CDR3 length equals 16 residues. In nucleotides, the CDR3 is TGCGCCAGCATCCAAGAAGTTGAGGGACAGGTCACTGAAGCTTTCTTT. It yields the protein CASIQEVEGQVTEAFF.

The CDR3 DNA reads as TGTGCCAGCACCTCCACTCCCACAGATACGCAGTATTTT. Amino acid sequence: CASTSTPTDTQYF. The chain is built from TRBV27 and TRBJ2-3; D ambiguous. The germline V gene has CDR1 MNHEY and CDR2 SMNVEV (reference sequence). The CDR3 sequence is 13 residues long. Between the trimmed V and J ends, which lost 7 bases and 2 bases, there was a span of 10 bases.

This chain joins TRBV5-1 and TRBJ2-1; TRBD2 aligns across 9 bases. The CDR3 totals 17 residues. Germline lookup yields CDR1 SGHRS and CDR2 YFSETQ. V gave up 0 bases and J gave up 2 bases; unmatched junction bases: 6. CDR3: CASSLGGQRGAYNEQFF. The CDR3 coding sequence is TGCGCCAGCAGCTTGGGTGGCCAGCGGGGGGCCTACAATGAGCAGTTCTTC.

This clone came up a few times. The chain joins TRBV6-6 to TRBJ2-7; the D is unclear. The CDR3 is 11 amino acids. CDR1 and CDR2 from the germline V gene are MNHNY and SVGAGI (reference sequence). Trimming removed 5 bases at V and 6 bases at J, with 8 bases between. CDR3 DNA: TGTGCCAGCAGTAACGACTTCGAGCAGTACTTC. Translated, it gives CASSNDFEQYF.

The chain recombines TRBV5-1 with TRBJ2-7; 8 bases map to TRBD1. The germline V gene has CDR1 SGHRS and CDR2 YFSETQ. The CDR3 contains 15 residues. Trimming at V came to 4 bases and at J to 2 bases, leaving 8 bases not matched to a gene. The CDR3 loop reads CASSPGQGQTYEQYF. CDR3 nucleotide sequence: TGCGCCAGCAGCCCCGGACAGGGCCAAACCTACGAGCAGTACTTC.

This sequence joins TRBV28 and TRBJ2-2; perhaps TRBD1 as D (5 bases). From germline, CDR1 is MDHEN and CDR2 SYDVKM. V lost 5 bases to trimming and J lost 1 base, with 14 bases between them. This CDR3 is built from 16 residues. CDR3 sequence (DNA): TGTGCCAGCAGTAAAGGGGATAGACAGAACACCGGGGAGCTGTTTTTT. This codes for CASSKGDRQNTGELFF.

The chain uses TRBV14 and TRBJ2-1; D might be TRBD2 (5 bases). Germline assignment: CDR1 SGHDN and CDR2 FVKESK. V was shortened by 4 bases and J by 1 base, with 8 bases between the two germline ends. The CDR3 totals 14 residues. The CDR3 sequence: CASSLWTSYNEQFF. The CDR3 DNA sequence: TGTGCCAGCAGCCTGTGGACTTCCTACAATGAGCAGTTCTTC. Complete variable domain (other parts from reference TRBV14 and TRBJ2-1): EAGVTQFPSHSVIEKGQTVTLRCDPISGHDNLYWYRRVMGKEIKFLLHFVKESKQDESGMPNNRFLAERTGGTYSTLKVQPAELEDSGVYFCASSLWTSYNEQFFGPGTRLTVL.

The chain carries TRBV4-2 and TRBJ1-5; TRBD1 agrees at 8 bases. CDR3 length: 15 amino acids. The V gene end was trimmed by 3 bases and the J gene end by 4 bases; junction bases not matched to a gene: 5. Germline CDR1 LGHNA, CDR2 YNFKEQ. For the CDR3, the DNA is TGTGCCAGCAGCCAGTGGACAGGGCATAATCAGCCCCAGCATTTT. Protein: CASSQWTGHNQPQHF.

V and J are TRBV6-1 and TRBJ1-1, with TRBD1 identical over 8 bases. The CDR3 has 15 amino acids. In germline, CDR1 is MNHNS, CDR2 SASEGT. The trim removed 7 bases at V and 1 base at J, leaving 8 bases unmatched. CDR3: CASTWFGQGNTEAFF. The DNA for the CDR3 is TGTGCCAGCACGTGGTTCGGACAGGGGAACACTGAAGCTTTCTTT.

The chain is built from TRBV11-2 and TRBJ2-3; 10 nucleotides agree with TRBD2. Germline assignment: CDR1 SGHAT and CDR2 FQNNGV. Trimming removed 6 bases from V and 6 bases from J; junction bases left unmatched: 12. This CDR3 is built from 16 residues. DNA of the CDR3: TGTGCCAGCAGGGCACCTTTAGCGGGAGGACGGGATACGCAGTATTTT. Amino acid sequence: CASRAPLAGGRDTQYF. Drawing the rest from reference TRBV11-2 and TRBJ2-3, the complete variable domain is EAGVAQSPRYKIIEKRQSVAFWCNPISGHATLYWYQQILGQGPKLLIQFQNNGVVDDSQLPKDRFSAERLKGVDSTLKIQPAKLEDSAVYLCASRAPLAGGRDTQYFGPGTRLTVL.

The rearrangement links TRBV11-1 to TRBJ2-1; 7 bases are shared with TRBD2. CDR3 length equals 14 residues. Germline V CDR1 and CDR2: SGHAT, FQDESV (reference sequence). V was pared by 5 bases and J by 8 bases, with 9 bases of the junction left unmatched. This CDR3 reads CASSPGLVGDEQFF. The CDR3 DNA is TGTGCCAGCAGCCCTGGACTAGTCGGGGATGAGCAGTTCTTC.

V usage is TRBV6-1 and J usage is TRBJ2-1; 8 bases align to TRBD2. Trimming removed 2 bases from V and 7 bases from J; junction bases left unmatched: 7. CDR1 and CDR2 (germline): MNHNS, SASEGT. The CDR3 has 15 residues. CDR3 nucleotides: TGTGCCAGCAGTGAAAGCGGGGGAGGTCTGAATGAGCAGTTCTTC. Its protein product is CASSESGGGLNEQFF.

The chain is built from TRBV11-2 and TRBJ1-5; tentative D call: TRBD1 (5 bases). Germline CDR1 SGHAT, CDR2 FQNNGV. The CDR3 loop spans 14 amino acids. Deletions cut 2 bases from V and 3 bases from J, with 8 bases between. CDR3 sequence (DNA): TGTGCCAGCAGCTTACGGGGGTCCAATCAGCCCCAGCATTTT. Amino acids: CASSLRGSNQPQHF.

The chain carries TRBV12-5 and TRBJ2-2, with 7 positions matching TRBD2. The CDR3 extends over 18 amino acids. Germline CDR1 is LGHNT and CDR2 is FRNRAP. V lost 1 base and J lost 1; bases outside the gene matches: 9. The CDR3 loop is CASGLAGKERENTGELFF. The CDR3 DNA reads TGTGCTAGTGGTTTGGCCGGGAAGGAGCGGGAGAACACCGGGGAGCTGTTTTTT.

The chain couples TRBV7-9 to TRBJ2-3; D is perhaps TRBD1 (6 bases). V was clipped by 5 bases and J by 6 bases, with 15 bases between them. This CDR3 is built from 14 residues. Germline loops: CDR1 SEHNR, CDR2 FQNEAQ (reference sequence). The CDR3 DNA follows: TGTGCCAGCAGCGCATTACAGGGCGCGGATACGCAGTATTTT. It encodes CASSALQGADTQYF.